The next 22 T cell receptor beta chains were all read from a single sample in a study of blood T cell repertoires in COVID-19. The protocol was immunoSEQ multiplex PCR, while the TCRdb copy is restricted to in-frame clones and leaves out a portion. The sample lists about 310,000 clones, approximately 90% seen once, with about 2.5% in the top ten. Sequenced input: peripheral blood. These receptor sequences come from a man in his late teens or twenties with active or convalescent COVID-19.

V and J are TRBV7-9 and TRBJ2-7; D is possibly TRBD1 (5 bases). Looked up from germline, CDR1 is SEHNR and CDR2 is FQNEAQ (reference sequence). V lost 5 bases, J lost 0 bases, and 14 bases lay in between. The CDR3 totals 15 residues. Here the CDR3 reads CASSPAQGSSYEQYF. CDR3 in DNA: TGTGCCAGCAGCCCAGCGCAGGGAAGCTCCTACGAGCAGTACTTC.

The rearrangement joins TRBV27 to TRBJ2-3; 10 bases fit TRBD2. The CDR3 spans 18 residues. Germline lookup yields CDR1 MNHEY and CDR2 SMNVEV (reference sequence). After removal of 3 bases from V and 4 bases from J, the junction contained 13 bases not matched to a gene. The CDR3 coding sequence is TGTGCCAGCAGTTTTTTGGTGGCTAGCGGGAGCAATTCAGATACGCAGTATTTT. Amino acids: CASSFLVASGSNSDTQYF.

The chain couples TRBV9 to TRBJ2-3, with D maybe TRBD1 (5 bases). Germline values: CDR1 SGDLS, CDR2 YYNGEE. CDR3 size: 13 residues. With 0 bases removed from V and 4 bases from J, the gap between germline ends came to 6 bases. The CDR3 reads CASSVARADTQYF. The CDR3 DNA reads as TGTGCCAGCAGCGTAGCCAGGGCAGATACGCAGTATTTT.

In its sample, this clone was seen once. The chain recombines TRBV5-1 with TRBJ2-5; the D is unclear. CDR3 length: 13 amino acids. In germline, CDR1 is SGHRS, CDR2 YFSETQ. Deletions cut 4 bases from V and 5 bases from J, with 12 bases between. The CDR3 region has the DNA TGCGCCAGCAGCGTAGGATCCGGGGAGACCCAGTACTTC. Its protein is CASSVGSGETQYF.

The J gene is TRBJ2-7, the V gene TRBV3-1 (or the pseudogene TRBV3-2); a weak D match, TRBD2 (5 bases). From germline, CDR1 is LGHDT and CDR2 YNNKEL (reference sequence). The CDR3 covers 13 residues. V gave up 4 bases and J gave up 7 bases, with 14 bases separating them. The CDR3 DNA follows: TGTGCCAGCAGCCCATTTTCGGGCGGGGAGCAGTACTTC. Amino acids: CASSPFSGGEQYF.

V usage is TRBV4-2 and J usage is TRBJ2-2, with 7 bases that match TRBD1. There are 14 residues in the CDR3. J lost 8 bases, V lost 3 bases, and 6 bases had no gene match. Germline CDR1 and CDR2: LGHNA and YNFKEQ. CDR3 DNA: TGTGCCAGCAGCCAGAAGGGGGCTGGGGGGGAGCTGTTTTTT. Protein sequence: CASSQKGAGGELFF.

This clone was recorded a few times. The CDR3 sequence: CASSSSDRYEQYF. The CDR3 DNA reads TGTGCCAGCAGCTCTAGTGACCGCTACGAGCAGTACTTC. This chain uses TRBV7-9 with TRBJ2-7; D is unclear. The CDR3 is 13 amino acids. Germline lookup yields CDR1 SEHNR and CDR2 FQNEAQ (reference sequence). V was trimmed by 4 bases and J by 3 bases, leaving 10 bases between them.

The V gene is TRBV7-8, the J gene TRBJ1-2; D is possibly TRBD1 (5 bases). The CDR3 has 13 residues. Trimming stripped 1 base from V and 5 bases from J, with 8 bases between. Germline V gene lookup returns CDR1 SGHVS and CDR2 FQNEAQ. The CDR3 coding sequence is TGTGCCAGCAGCTTAGAGGGGCGTTATGGCTACACCTTC. It specifies CASSLEGRYGYTF.

The rearrangement uses TRBV2 and TRBJ1-6, with 7 bases identical to TRBD1. Trimming took 1 base from V and 10 from J; bases not matched to a gene: 7. CDR1 is SNHLY, CDR2 FYNNEI, per germline. CDR3 length: 15 residues. CDR3 region: CASSEEGGAGSPLHF. The CDR3 DNA is TGTGCCAGCAGTGAAGAAGGGGGCGCGGGCTCACCCCTCCACTTT.

This sequence joins TRBV4-3 and TRBJ2-1; D is undetermined. The V gene lost 1 base and the J gene lost 2 bases, with 9 bases spanning the gap. The CDR3 runs to 15 residues. CDR1 and CDR2 (germline): LGHNA, YSLEER. The CDR3 reads CASSQAFVTYNEQFF. CDR3 DNA sequence: TGCGCCAGCAGCCAAGCGTTCGTAACCTACAATGAGCAGTTCTTC.

J is TRBJ1-1 and V is TRBV10-3; D possibly corresponds to TRBD1 (6 bases). V dropped 10 bases and J dropped 0 bases, with 12 bases sitting between them. CDR1 is ENHRY and CDR2 is SYGVKD in the germline V gene. The CDR3 is made up of 13 amino acids. The CDR3 region has the DNA TGTGCCAACCGGGACACCCTGAACACTGAAGCTTTCTTT. This codes for CANRDTLNTEAFF.

The J gene is TRBJ2-3, the V gene TRBV7-6, with TRBD2 identical over 11 bases. Germline V CDR1 and CDR2: SGHVS, FNYEAQ. The CDR3 is 18 residues long. The V gene end was trimmed by 5 bases and the J gene end by 3 bases; junction bases not matched to a gene: 13. This chain's CDR3 is CASSPTVRLAGGTDTQYF. CDR3 nucleotide sequence: TGTGCCAGCAGCCCCACAGTACGGCTAGCGGGAGGTACAGATACGCAGTATTTT.

The rearrangement links TRBV7-2 to TRBJ1-2, with D perhaps matching TRBD1 (6 bases). The V and J ends lost 5 bases and 3 bases respectively, with 16 bases between them. Germline values: CDR1 SGHTA, CDR2 FQGNSA. The CDR3 consists of 15 residues. DNA of the CDR3: TGTGCCAGCAGCCTAAGGGGGATTGTTGACTATGGCTACACCTTC. Residues: CASSLRGIVDYGYTF.

The CDR3 region has the DNA TGCGCCAGCAGCCAAGGAAGGACTAGCGGGGTGAATGAGCAGTTCTTC. Its protein product is CASSQGRTSGVNEQFF. The chain is built from TRBV4-3 and TRBJ2-1; 12 positions match TRBD2. Germline assignment: CDR1 LGHNA and CDR2 YSLEER. CDR3 size: 16 residues. V lost 1 base to trimming and J lost 7 bases; unmatched junction nucleotides: 5.

This chain links TRBV14 with TRBJ2-3; 10 bases match TRBD2. The germline CDR1 and CDR2 sequences are SGHDN and FVKESK. Trimming at V came to 2 bases and at J to 5 bases, leaving 4 bases not matched to a gene. The CDR3 is 15 amino acids. CDR3 protein: CASSQRAGGVDTQYF. The CDR3 nucleotides read TGTGCCAGCAGCCAAAGAGCGGGAGGGGTAGATACGCAGTATTTT.

V is TRBV15 and J is TRBJ1-1; perhaps TRBD1 as D (5 bases). CDR1 and CDR2 (germline): LNHNV, YYDKDF (reference sequence). V shed 0 bases and J shed 8 bases, with 16 bases lying between them. The CDR3 sequence is 15 residues long. CDR3 amino acids: CATSRDQSGLGEAFF. The CDR3 bases are TGTGCCACCAGCAGAGATCAGTCAGGGCTTGGGGAAGCTTTCTTT. The whole variable domain, remainder taken from reference TRBV15 and TRBJ1-1, is DAMVIQNPRYQVTQFGKPVTLSCSQTLNHNVMYWYQQKSSQAPKLLFHYYDKDFNNEADTPDNFQSRRPNTSFCFLDIRSPGLGDTAMYLCATSRDQSGLGEAFFGQGTRLTVV.

The chain links TRBV9 to TRBJ1-2; 10 nucleotides match TRBD1. Trimming at V came to 3 bases and at J to 4 bases, leaving 3 bases not matched to a gene. Germline CDR1 is SGDLS and CDR2 is YYNGEE. There are 14 residues in the CDR3. The CDR3 bases are TGTGCCAGCAGCGGACAGGGGGCGGCCTATGGCTACACCTTC. Protein: CASSGQGAAYGYTF. The whole variable domain, filled in from reference TRBV9 and TRBJ1-2, reads DSGVTQTPKHLITATGQRVTLRCSPRSGDLSVYWYQQSLDQGLQFLIQYYNGEERAKGNILERFSAQQFPDLHSELNLSSLELGDSALYFCASSGQGAAYGYTFGSGTRLTVV.

The chain has TRBV6-5 and TRBJ1-6, with 8 positions matching TRBD1. V trimming: 6 bases; J trimming: 11 bases; junction bases outside the gene matches: 9. This CDR3 has 14 residues. The germline CDR1 and CDR2 sequences are MNHEY and SVGAGI. The CDR3 sequence: CASRSSGGMTPLHF. The CDR3 nucleotides are TGTGCCAGCAGAAGCTCAGGGGGCATGACACCCCTCCACTTT.

The chain combines TRBV19 with TRBJ2-1, with unresolved D. The CDR3 consists of 13 residues. Trimming took 7 bases from V and 6 from J, leaving 13 bases between them. Germline V lookup: CDR1 LNHDA, CDR2 SQIVND (reference sequence). The CDR3 protein is CASTNSYSNEQFF. CDR3 nucleotide sequence: TGTGCCAGTACCAACAGCTACTCCAATGAGCAGTTCTTC.

The chain carries TRBV5-4 and TRBJ2-7; D might be TRBD1 (5 bases). Trimming pared 3 bases from V and 1 base from J, leaving 11 bases between. The CDR3 runs 14 residues. The germline CDR1 and CDR2 sequences are SGHNT and YYREEE (reference sequence). The DNA for the CDR3 is TGTGCCAGCAGCTCAGGACAAGCATCCTACGAGCAGTACTTC. Encoded protein: CASSSGQASYEQYF.

V gene TRBV14 combines with J gene TRBJ1-2; maybe TRBD1 (5 bases). Germline-derived CDR1 and CDR2 are SGHDN and FVKESK. With 2 bases removed from V and 6 bases from J, the gap between germline ends came to 16 bases. The CDR3 sequence is 15 residues long. In nucleotides, the CDR3 is TGTGCCAGCAGCCAAACAGTCTTCCCCAGGGATGGCTACACCTTC. Encoded protein: CASSQTVFPRDGYTF.

The chain recombines TRBV7-9 with TRBJ2-1, with D perhaps TRBD1 (6 bases). This CDR3 is 16 amino acids long. Germline V lookup: CDR1 SEHNR, CDR2 FQNEAQ (reference sequence). Deletions cut 4 bases from V and 0 bases from J, with 13 bases between. The CDR3 spells CASSSLGQSSYNEQFF. The CDR3 region has the DNA TGTGCCAGCAGCTCCCTTGGACAGAGCTCCTACAATGAGCAGTTCTTC. Drawing the rest from reference TRBV7-9 and TRBJ2-1, the complete variable domain is DTGVSQNPRHKITKRGQNVTFRCDPISEHNRLYWYRQTLGQGPEFLTYFQNEAQLEKSRLLSDRFSAERPKGSFSTLEIQRTEQGDSAMYLCASSSLGQSSYNEQFFGPGTRLTVL.